Each of the 20 T cell receptor beta chains below was sequenced from the same sample in a study of T-cell reconstitution after alpha-beta-depleted transplantation in children (dated by TCRdb to about 2016). The treatment or condition label, as the study defines it: allogeneic hematopoietic cell transplantation with graft depleted of TCRalphabeta T cells and CD19 B cells. Receptor libraries were prepared by PCR. Sequencing instrument: Illumina HiSeq 2500. TCR libraries were prepared with molecular barcoding, using unique molecular identifiers to normalize TCRbeta repertoire quantification. The public sequencing data were trimmed at Q25 with fastp and processed into clonotypes with MiXCR by TCRdb, which kept only in-frame beta chains. Every entry covers one CDR3 protein and lists the most common genes and DNA from its rows. In this sample the table shows around 670,000 distinct CDR3 sequences, about an eighth of which occur a single time. Clones ranked in the top ten supply about 0.77% of the sample.

This sample comprised PBMCs, obtained before TCRalphabeta/CD19-depleted stem cell transplant. The origin of the receptors is a girl aged 2-10 years with congenital amegakaryocytic thrombocytopenia, due to receive a stem cell transplant.

This clonotype was counted many times. The chain carries TRBV12-3 or TRBV12-4 and TRBJ2-2; 10 bases agree with TRBD1. There are 17 residues in the CDR3. The V segment lost 0 bases and the J segment 8 bases; nucleotides outside the gene matches: 9. The CDR3 region is CASSLAYETGGSGELFF. Here the CDR3 DNA reads TGTGCCAGCAGTTTAGCGTACGAGACAGGGGGCTCGGGGGAGCTGTTTTTT.

There are many counts of this clonotype. This chain uses TRBV6-2 or TRBV6-3 with TRBJ2-1, with D hard to call. V was shortened by 0 bases and J by 8 bases, with 5 bases between the two germline ends. Germline values: CDR1 MNHEY, CDR2 SVGEGT. The length of the CDR3 is 12 residues. The CDR3 DNA reads as TGTGCCAGCAGTTACTCGAGGTATGAGCAGTTCTTC. This gives the protein CASSYSRYEQFF.

This clonotype was counted ten times or more. J is TRBJ2-7 and V is TRBV6-5; 10 bases align to TRBD2. This CDR3 comprises 15 residues. Trimming took 0 bases from V and 5 from J; bases not matched to a gene: 4. Germline values: CDR1 MNHEY, CDR2 SVGAGI. CDR3: CASSYSAGGNNEQYF. In nucleotides, the CDR3 is TGTGCCAGCAGTTACTCAGCGGGAGGGAACAACGAGCAGTACTTC.

This clonotype was observed a few times. The rearrangement uses TRBV10-3 and TRBJ2-1; TRBD2 aligns across 10 bases. Germline-derived CDR1 and CDR2 are ENHRY and SYGVKD. The V segment lost 0 bases and the J segment 0 bases; nucleotides outside the gene matches: 8. The CDR3 spans 19 residues. DNA for the CDR3: TGTGCCATCAGTGAGTCGAGCCTAGCGGGAGACCCCTCCTACAATGAGCAGTTCTTC. The encoded protein is CAISESSLAGDPSYNEQFF.

This clonotype was recorded a few times. This rearrangement joins TRBV4-1 to TRBJ2-1; D not resolved. The CDR3 runs 16 residues. Looked up from germline, CDR1 is MGHRA and CDR2 is YSYEKL. V lost 0 bases and J lost 8, with 17 bases in between. This CDR3 is CASSQDRAAGAYEQFF. As DNA, the CDR3 is TGCGCCAGCAGCCAAGATCGGGCCGCCGGCGCCTATGAGCAGTTCTTC.

Ten or more counts support this clonotype. The chain employs TRBV7-8 and TRBJ1-4; TRBD1 matches at 7 bases. The J segment lost 7 bases and the V segment lost 2 bases, leaving 4 bases of the junction unmatched. Germline V gene sequence: CDR1 SGHVS, CDR2 FQNEAQ. There are 14 residues in the CDR3. The DNA of the CDR3 is TGTGCCAGCAGCTTAAGCAGGGGGATTGAAAAACTGTTTTTT. This encodes CASSLSRGIEKLFF.

This clonotype was seen a few times. The chain carries TRBV5-1 and TRBJ2-7; 11 nucleotides match TRBD2. Germline V gene sequence: CDR1 SGHRS, CDR2 YFSETQ. The CDR3 is 15 amino acids. V was pared by 7 bases and J by 5 bases, with 11 bases of the junction left unmatched. The CDR3 DNA is TGCGCCAGCGCTCGAACTAGCGGGAGTCACGACGAGCAGTACTTC. It codes for CASARTSGSHDEQYF. The variable domain in full, completed from reference TRBV5-1 and TRBJ2-7, reads KAGVTQTPRYLIKTRGQQVTLSCSPISGHRSVSWYQQTPGQGLQFLFEYFSETQRNKGNFPGRFSGRQFSNSRSEMNVSTLELGDSALYLCASARTSGSHDEQYFGPGTRLTVT.

There are a few counts of this clonotype. CDR3 coding DNA: TGCGCCAGCAGCTTGGAACAGTCCATCTTTGGCTACACCTTC. Its translation is CASSLEQSIFGYTF. The V and J genes are TRBV5-1 and TRBJ1-2; D remains unclear. V lost 0 bases and J lost 7, with 13 bases in between. Germline V lookup: CDR1 SGHRS, CDR2 YFSETQ. The CDR3 consists of 14 residues.

The chain is built from TRBV18 and TRBJ2-3; TRBD2 is a possible D gene (6 bases). The CDR3 has 15 residues. The V end lost 6 bases, the J end lost 1 base, and 14 bases lay between the germline ends. Germline CDR1 reads KGHSH; CDR2 reads LQKENI. CDR3 amino acids: CASSRTGGRTDTQYF. CDR3 bases: TGTGCCAGCTCCCGAACCGGGGGACGCACAGATACGCAGTATTTT.

CDR3 region: CASSIGTDGEIEQYF. The CDR3 nucleotides read TGTGCCAGTAGTATAGGGACCGACGGAGAGATCGAGCAGTACTTC. The V and J genes are TRBV19 and TRBJ2-7; D uncertain. This CDR3 contains 15 residues. Trimming removed 1 base from V and 6 bases from J, with 16 bases in between. Germline lookup yields CDR1 LNHDA and CDR2 SQIVND (reference sequence).

This clonotype was found a few times. The chain links TRBV2 to TRBJ2-1; the D is unclear. Germline CDR1 and CDR2: SNHLY and FYNNEI. This CDR3 spans 15 amino acids. V lost 3 bases to trimming and J lost 2 bases, with 11 bases between them. As DNA, the CDR3 is TGTGCCAGCAGTGAGATTCGCGGAGCCTACAATGAGCAGTTCTTC. Its protein is CASSEIRGAYNEQFF.

This clonotype was observed at least ten times. The chain uses TRBV6-1 and TRBJ2-7; D perhaps matches TRBD1 (6 bases). CDR1 and CDR2 from the germline V gene are MNHNS and SASEGT. V was shortened by 6 bases and J by 3 bases, with 18 bases between the two germline ends. This CDR3 has 15 residues. As DNA, the CDR3 is TGTGCCAGCAGCTCACCTATCGAGGGGGACTACGAGCAGTACTTC. This encodes CASSSPIEGDYEQYF.

In the case of this clonotype: A much larger clone lies a single base off, so this may be a read error. J is TRBJ2-2 and V is TRBV6-2 or TRBV6-3, with 7 bases lining up with TRBD2. Germline loops: CDR1 MNHEY, CDR2 SVGEGT. Losses at the gene ends were 2 bases for V and 9 bases for J; bases not matched to a gene: 15. The CDR3 runs 17 residues. CDR3 in amino acids: CASSYQGTTPGPWELFF. The CDR3 bases are TGTGCCAGCAGTTACCAAGGGACTACCCCCGGTCCCTGGGAGCTGTTTTTT.

This clonotype was picked up a small number of times. This chain connects TRBV6-5 to TRBJ1-1; unclear D gene. The V end lost 0 bases, the J end lost 1 base, and 12 bases lay between the germline ends. Germline V CDR1 and CDR2: MNHEY, SVGAGI. CDR3 size: 16 residues. The CDR3 DNA sequence: TGTGCCAGCAGTTACTCGTTCCAACTTGGGAACACTGAAGCTTTCTTT. It encodes CASSYSFQLGNTEAFF.

The CDR3 sequence is CASSQGRTFEAFF. The CDR3 nucleotides are TGCGCCAGCAGCCAGGGACGGACCTTTGAAGCTTTCTTT. The V call is TRBV4-1, the J call TRBJ1-1; a weak D match, TRBD1 (5 bases). V was trimmed by 3 bases and J by 7 bases, leaving 12 bases between them. This CDR3 contains 13 residues. Germline-derived CDR1 and CDR2 are MGHRA and YSYEKL.

With regard to this clonotype: A much larger clone lies a single base off, so this may be a read error. The genes are TRBV5-1 and TRBJ2-5, with no clear D. The CDR3 totals 14 residues. Per the germline V gene, CDR1 is SGHRS and CDR2 is YFSETQ. CDR3 in DNA: TGCGCCAGCAGCTTAGCGCAGGAGAAAGAGACCCAGAACTTC. Translating it yields CASSLAQEKETQNF.

This clonotype was recorded many times. The chain couples TRBV11-2 to TRBJ2-5; D call uncertain. Trimming removed 4 bases from V and 5 bases from J, with 5 bases in between. This CDR3 is 11 amino acids long. Germline V gene data show CDR1 as SGHAT and CDR2 as FQNNGV. CDR3 protein: CASSSWETQYF. The DNA of the CDR3 is TGTGCCAGCAGCTCTTGGGAGACCCAGTACTTC. Full variable domain (outside the CDR3, taken from reference TRBV11-2 and TRBJ2-5): EAGVAQSPRYKIIEKRQSVAFWCNPISGHATLYWYQQILGQGPKLLIQFQNNGVVDDSQLPKDRFSAERLKGVDSTLKIQPAKLEDSAVYLCASSSWETQYFGPGTRLLVL.

The chain's CDR3 is CASSLAEPYEQYF. CDR3 DNA sequence: TGCGCCAGCAGCTTGGCCGAACCCTACGAGCAGTACTTC. The chain links TRBV5-1 to TRBJ2-7; no reliable D call. This CDR3 contains 13 residues. Trimming removed 0 bases at V and 2 bases at J, with 6 bases between. The germline gives CDR1 SGHRS, CDR2 YFSETQ.

In this sample, this clonotype turned up many times. The V and J genes are TRBV7-9 and TRBJ1-1; no clear D. This CDR3 region has 14 residues. The germline V gene has CDR1 SEHNR and CDR2 FQNEAQ (reference sequence). V lost 6 bases, J lost 1 base, and 12 bases lay in between. CDR3 sequence: CASRQNSPNTEAFF. The CDR3 coding sequence is TGTGCCAGCAGACAGAACTCCCCGAACACTGAAGCTTTCTTT.

The chain combines TRBV7-9 with TRBJ2-1; 13 bases align to TRBD2. CDR1 is SEHNR and CDR2 is FQNEAQ in the germline V gene (reference sequence). The CDR3 is made up of 16 amino acids. V shed 5 bases, J shed 9 bases, and the junction held 10 bases outside the gene matches. DNA for the CDR3: TGTGCCAGCAGCCCCCCCGGGACTAGCGGGAACGTTGAGCAGTTCTTC. It codes for CASSPPGTSGNVEQFF.